This T cell receptor beta chain was captured in a study of tumor-infiltrating lymphocytes in primary liver carcinoma. About the research overall: Spanning 30 to 69 years of age, the patients were men and women. Each of the growths was stage T1-T3 N0M0, extending about 4.2 to 10 cm across. Notes on the study in general: Among the pair types, tumor region pairs showed more overlap than tumor-adjacent and tumor-blood pairs. With p = 0.039, the top-250-clone fraction in tumors significantly exceeded that in blood.

The CDR3 is made up of 16 amino acids. Remarks on this clonotype: Its antigen is currently unknown. Germline and junction disagree at one end, which may indicate a read error.

TCR beta cDNA came from around 500 ng total RNA, primed with a constant-region primer. For TCR beta, libraries were produced by three nested multiplex PCR rounds using slightly modified ARM-PCR. The opening two PCR rounds, around 11 cycles each, paired TRBV1-TRBV30 forward primers with a C-beta reverse primer. Each CDR3 protein gets one entry after TCRdb re-called the multiplex PCR reads with MiXCR. The data show about 350,000 distinct CDR3 sequences, roughly 61% seen once. Unsorted whole blood yielded the blood RNA, and germline DNA was also extracted. Input material: peripheral blood. This chain connects TRBV12-3 or TRBV12-4 to TRBJ2-3; D is unclear. This sequence originates from a man aged 35 to 55 with primary liver carcinoma and hepatitis B virus infection. CDR3 protein: CASSESLKTYTDMQYF. CDR3 coding DNA: TGTGCCAGCAGTGAATCCCTGAAAACCTACACAGATATGCAGTATTTT.